Shown below are 6 T cell receptor beta chains from a single sample sequenced in a study of shared clonotypes between healthy human individuals. The assay was immunoSEQ multiplex PCR, and TCRdb's table has in-frame clones only and misses some. Of about 2 million clones listed, about 95% are singletons. Selected positively for CCR7 and CD45RO-negative, naive CD8 cells excluded terminally differentiated effector memory CD45RA+ cells. The sequenced sample consisted of naive CD8+ T cells sorted from blood. The source of these receptors is a man aged 18 to 29 in good health.

The chain employs TRBV7-6 and TRBJ1-2; TRBD1 agrees at 8 bases. V was clipped by 5 bases and J by 7 bases; unmatched bases: 15. The CDR3 runs to 16 residues. Germline CDR1 is SGHVS and CDR2 is FNYEAQ. The CDR3 coding sequence is TGTGCCAGCAGCACAACGACAGGGGTTTTAGGTGGTGGCTACACCTTC. Amino acids: CASSTTTGVLGGGYTF.

The rearrangement uses TRBV4-2 and TRBJ1-2; 8 nucleotides line up with TRBD1. The germline V gene has CDR1 LGHNA and CDR2 YNFKEQ. The trim removed 4 bases at V and 6 bases at J, leaving 4 bases unmatched. The CDR3 length is 13 residues. CDR3 region: CASSPQGADGYTF. The CDR3 DNA sequence: TGTGCCAGCAGCCCGCAGGGGGCGGATGGCTACACCTTC.

The sample holds one count of this clone. DNA for the CDR3: TGCAGCTCGAGACAGCCCAACACCGGGGAGCTGTTTTTT. Residues: CSSRQPNTGELFF. The chain employs TRBV29-1 and TRBJ2-2; D might be TRBD1 (5 bases). The CDR3 is 13 residues long. The germline gives CDR1 SQVTM, CDR2 ANQGSEA. V was shortened by 8 bases and J by 2 bases, with 12 bases between the two germline ends.

The chain is built from TRBV4-3 and TRBJ2-1, with 8 bases that match TRBD1. Looked up from germline, CDR1 is LGHNA and CDR2 is YSLEER. V lost 1 base and J lost 7; bases outside the gene matches: 6. The CDR3 has 15 amino acids. The CDR3 region has the DNA TGCGCCAGCAGCCAAGTCCTGACAGGGGAGAATGAGCAGTTCTTC. Its protein product is CASSQVLTGENEQFF.

The chain is built from TRBV19 and TRBJ1-5; no firm D call. Trimming stripped 8 bases from V and 0 bases from J, with 14 bases between. Germline CDR1 is LNHDA and CDR2 is SQIVND (reference sequence). This CDR3 is built from 15 residues. The CDR3 reads CASQVGLYSNQPQHF. The CDR3 DNA follows: TGTGCCAGTCAGGTCGGTCTGTATAGCAATCAGCCCCAGCATTTT.

The gene calls are TRBV9 and TRBJ1-4; possibly TRBD1 for D (6 bases). The CDR3 sequence is 14 residues long. V shed 4 bases and J shed 3 bases, with 10 bases lying between them. CDR1 and CDR2 (germline): SGDLS, YYNGEE. For the CDR3, the DNA is TGTGCCAGCAGCCTGACAGGCGCTAATGAAAAACTGTTTTTT. Its protein product is CASSLTGANEKLFF.